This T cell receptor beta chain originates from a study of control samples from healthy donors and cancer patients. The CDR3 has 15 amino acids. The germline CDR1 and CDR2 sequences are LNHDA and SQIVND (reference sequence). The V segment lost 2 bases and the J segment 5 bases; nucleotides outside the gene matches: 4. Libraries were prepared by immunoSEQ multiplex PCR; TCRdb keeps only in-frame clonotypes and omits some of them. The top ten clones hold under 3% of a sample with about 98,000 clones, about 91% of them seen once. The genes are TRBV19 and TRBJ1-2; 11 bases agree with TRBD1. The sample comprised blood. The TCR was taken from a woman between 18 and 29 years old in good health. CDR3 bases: TGTGCCAGTAGTATAAGGACAGGGGGCGCGTATGGCTACACCTTC. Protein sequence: CASSIRTGGAYGYTF. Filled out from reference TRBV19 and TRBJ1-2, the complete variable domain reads DGGITQSPKYLFRKEGQNVTLSCEQNLNHDAMYWYRQDPGQGLRLIYYSQIVNDFQKGDIAEGYSVSREKKESFPLTVTSAQKNPTAFYLCASSIRTGGAYGYTFGSGTRLTVV.